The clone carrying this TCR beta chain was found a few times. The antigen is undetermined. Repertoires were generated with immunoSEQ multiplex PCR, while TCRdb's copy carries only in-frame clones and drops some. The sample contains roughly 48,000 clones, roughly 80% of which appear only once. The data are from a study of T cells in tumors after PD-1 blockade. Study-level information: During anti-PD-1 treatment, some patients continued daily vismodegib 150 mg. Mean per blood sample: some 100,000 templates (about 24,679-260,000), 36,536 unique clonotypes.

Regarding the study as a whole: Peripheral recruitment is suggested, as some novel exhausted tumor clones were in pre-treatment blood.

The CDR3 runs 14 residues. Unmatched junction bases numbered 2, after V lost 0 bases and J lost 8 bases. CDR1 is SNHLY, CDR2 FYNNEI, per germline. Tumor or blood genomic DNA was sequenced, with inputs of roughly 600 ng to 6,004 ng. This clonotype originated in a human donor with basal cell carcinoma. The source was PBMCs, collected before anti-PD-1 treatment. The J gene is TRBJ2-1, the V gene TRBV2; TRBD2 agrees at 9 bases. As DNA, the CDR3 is TGTGCCAGCAGTGAAGCGGGGACTAGCTATGAGCAGTTCTTC. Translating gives CASSEAGTSYEQFF.